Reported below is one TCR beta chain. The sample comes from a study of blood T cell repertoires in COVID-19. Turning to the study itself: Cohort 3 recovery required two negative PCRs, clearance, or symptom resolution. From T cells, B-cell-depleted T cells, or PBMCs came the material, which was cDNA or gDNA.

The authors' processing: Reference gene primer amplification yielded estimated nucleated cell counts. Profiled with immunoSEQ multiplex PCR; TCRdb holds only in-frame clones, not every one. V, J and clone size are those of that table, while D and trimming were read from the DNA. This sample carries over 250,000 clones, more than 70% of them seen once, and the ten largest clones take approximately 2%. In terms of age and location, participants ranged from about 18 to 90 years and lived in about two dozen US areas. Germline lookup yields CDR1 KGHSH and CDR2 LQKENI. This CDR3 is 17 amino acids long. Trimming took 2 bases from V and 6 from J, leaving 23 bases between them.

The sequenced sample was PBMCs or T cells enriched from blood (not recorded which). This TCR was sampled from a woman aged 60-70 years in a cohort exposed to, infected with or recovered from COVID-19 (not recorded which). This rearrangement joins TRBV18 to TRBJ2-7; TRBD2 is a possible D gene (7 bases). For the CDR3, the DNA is TGTGCCAGCTCACCAAGGGGGGGGGACCTGGGGTCCGCCGAGCAGTACTTC. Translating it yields CASSPRGGDLGSAEQYF.